These 18 T cell receptor beta chains share one sample of origin, sequenced in a study of cytomegalovirus exposure and HLA in healthy donors. A multiplex PCR was run with 60 Vbeta primers and 13 Jbeta primers. Libraries were prepared by immunoSEQ multiplex PCR; TCRdb keeps only in-frame clonotypes and omits some of them. The table lists about 190,000 clones, roughly 75% of them singletons. The sequenced sample was PBMCs. The receptors stem from a man aged 25 to 45 in good health and CMV-seropositive.

The V and J genes are TRBV7-2 and TRBJ1-1; the match to TRBD1 covers 7 bases. The CDR3 runs to 14 residues. Germline CDR1 and CDR2: SGHTA and FQGNSA. The J segment lost 1 base and the V segment lost 5 bases, leaving 4 bases of the junction unmatched. In DNA, the CDR3 is TGTGCCAGCAGCCCTGGACAGGAGAACACTGAAGCTTTCTTT. Protein product: CASSPGQENTEAFF.

The rearrangement uses TRBV15 and TRBJ2-7, with 9 nucleotides matching TRBD1. The germline V gene encodes CDR1 LNHNV and CDR2 YYDKDF (reference sequence). The CDR3 contains 14 residues. The trim removed 5 bases at V and 4 bases at J, leaving 6 bases unmatched. The CDR3 sequence: CATSVGTGFYEQYF. The CDR3 nucleotides read TGTGCCACCAGCGTCGGGACAGGGTTTTACGAGCAGTACTTC.

A few counts support this clone. This CDR3 is CASGDRGRFTTNEKLFF. The CDR3 DNA follows: TGTGCCAGCGGGGACAGGGGACGGTTTACAACTAATGAAAAACTGTTTTTT. The V and J genes are TRBV27 and TRBJ1-4; 10 bases are shared with TRBD1. CDR3 length: 17 amino acids. V lost 8 bases, J lost 0 bases, and 9 bases stayed unmatched. Germline V gives CDR1 MNHEY, CDR2 SMNVEV (reference sequence).

This clone was seen a single time. The rearrangement joins TRBV7-9 to TRBJ1-4, with 10 nucleotides matching TRBD1. CDR3 size: 16 residues. The trim removed 1 base at V and 4 bases at J, leaving 3 bases unmatched. Germline assignment: CDR1 SEHNR and CDR2 FQNEAQ (reference sequence). CDR3 sequence (DNA): TGTGCCAGCAGCTTAGGACAGGGGGCGCTTAATGAAAAACTGTTTTTT. Its protein product is CASSLGQGALNEKLFF. Looking up the rest from reference TRBV7-9 and TRBJ1-4 gives the full variable domain: DTGVSQNPRHKITKRGQNVTFRCDPISEHNRLYWYRQTLGQGPEFLTYFQNEAQLEKSRLLSDRFSAERPKGSFSTLEIQRTEQGDSAMYLCASSLGQGALNEKLFFGSGTQLSVL.

V is TRBV7-2 and J is TRBJ1-2, with D possibly matching TRBD1 (5 bases). The germline V gene has CDR1 SGHTA and CDR2 FQGNSA. V was cut by 4 bases and J by 4 bases, with 13 bases left in between. This CDR3 spans 14 amino acids. The CDR3 nucleotides read TGTGCCAGCAGCTATACGACCGGGGGCTATGGCTACACCTTC. Encoded protein: CASSYTTGGYGYTF.

The J gene is TRBJ2-7, the V gene TRBV5-1, with 7 bases identical to TRBD1. Unmatched junction bases numbered 6, after V lost 4 bases and J lost 2 bases. Germline V CDR1 and CDR2: SGHRS, YFSETQ. This CDR3 has 14 amino acids. CDR3 sequence reads: CASSIPGQTYEQYF. The CDR3 region has the DNA TGCGCCAGCAGCATTCCGGGACAGACCTACGAGCAGTACTTC. Using reference TRBV5-1 and TRBJ2-7 for the parts outside the CDR3, the full variable domain is KAGVTQTPRYLIKTRGQQVTLSCSPISGHRSVSWYQQTPGQGLQFLFEYFSETQRNKGNFPGRFSGRQFSNSRSEMNVSTLELGDSALYLCASSIPGQTYEQYFGPGTRLTVT.

The chain uses TRBV4-3 and TRBJ2-1, with 7 bases identical to TRBD1. The germline gives CDR1 LGHNA, CDR2 YSLEER. This CDR3 spans 15 amino acids. Losses at the gene ends were 3 bases for V and 4 bases for J; bases not matched to a gene: 6. The CDR3 here is CASSQGDSGYNEQFF. As DNA, the CDR3 is TGCGCCAGCAGCCAGGGGGACAGCGGATACAATGAGCAGTTCTTC.

This rearrangement joins TRBV18 to TRBJ2-4, with a tentative D call TRBD2 (5 bases). V lost 0 bases and J lost 1, with 7 bases in between. This CDR3 contains 15 residues. The germline CDR1 and CDR2 sequences are KGHSH and LQKENI. CDR3 coding DNA: TGTGCCAGCTCACCACCGTCGGGGGCCAAAAACATTCAGTACTTC. It is translated as CASSPPSGAKNIQYF.

The rearrangement links TRBV21-1 to TRBJ2-1; the D call of TRBD2 is as the table states it, not checked on the DNA. TRBV21-1 is a pseudogene locus. The CDR3 is made up of 18 amino acids. CDR3 in DNA: TGTGCCAGCAGCAAAACCTCCCGGAAGGCGGGAGAGATGGATGAGCAGTTCTTC. It specifies CASSKTSRKAGEMDEQFF.

In DNA form, the CDR3 reads TGTGCCAGCAGTGAACAGCGGTACCAAGAGACCCAGTACTTC. Protein product: CASSEQRYQETQYF. The V gene is TRBV2, the J gene TRBJ2-5; tentatively, D is TRBD2 (5 bases). CDR1 and CDR2 (germline): SNHLY, FYNNEI. V lost 2 bases, J lost 0 bases, and 7 bases lay in between. The CDR3 extends over 14 amino acids.

The chain links TRBV10-2 to TRBJ2-7; 11 bases are a match to TRBD1. Per germline, CDR1 WSHSY and CDR2 SAAADI. V dropped 4 bases and J dropped 7; count of bases not matched to a gene: 6. The CDR3 loop spans 14 amino acids. This CDR3 is CASSAGTGGWEQYF. DNA for the CDR3: TGCGCCAGCAGTGCAGGGACAGGGGGTTGGGAGCAGTACTTC.

The chain is built from TRBV9 and TRBJ2-3; TRBD2 matches at 12 bases. CDR3 size: 16 residues. With V trimmed by 3 bases and J by 4 bases, 6 bases remained unmatched. CDR1 is SGDLS, CDR2 YYNGEE, per germline. CDR3 nucleotide sequence: TGTGCCAGCAGCGGAGCTCTAGCGGGAGGGGCAGATACGCAGTATTTT. This gives the protein CASSGALAGGADTQYF.

The chain has TRBV7-9 and TRBJ2-5; 7 bases agree with TRBD2. V was clipped by 1 base and J by 6 bases; unmatched bases: 8. The CDR3 is 15 residues long. Germline values: CDR1 SEHNR, CDR2 FQNEAQ (reference sequence). The DNA for the CDR3 is TGTGCCAGCAGCTTAGAAGGGGCGGGAGTGAAGACCCAGTACTTC. Its protein is CASSLEGAGVKTQYF.

The genes are TRBV21-1 and TRBJ2-3; the table assigns TRBD2, which was not confirmed against the DNA. TRBV21-1 is a pseudogene locus. There are 16 residues in the CDR3. CDR3: CASSKHPSGGTDTQYF. For the CDR3, the DNA is TGTGCCAGCAGCAAACACCCTAGCGGGGGCACAGATACGCAGTATTTT.

This chain links TRBV9 with TRBJ2-1, with TRBD1 matching 7 bases. J lost 2 bases, V lost 3 bases, and 8 bases had no gene match. Germline V gives CDR1 SGDLS, CDR2 YYNGEE. The CDR3 covers 16 residues. The CDR3 bases are TGTGCCAGCAGCGCCGACGGACAGGTCACCTACAATGAGCAGTTCTTC. Translation: CASSADGQVTYNEQFF.

The rearrangement joins TRBV6-6 to TRBJ1-4, with a possible D match to TRBD1 (5 bases). The V and J ends lost 5 bases and 8 bases respectively, with 15 bases between them. The CDR3 is 14 residues long. Germline values: CDR1 MNHNY, CDR2 SVGAGI (reference sequence). The CDR3 loop reads CASSPRGVREKLFF. CDR3 sequence (DNA): TGTGCCAGCAGTCCGCGGGGGGTGAGGGAAAAACTGTTTTTT.

The genes are TRBV9 and TRBJ2-1; TRBD2 matches 9 bases. The CDR3 is 15 amino acids. The trim removed 2 bases at V and 2 bases at J, leaving 2 bases unmatched. Germline-derived CDR1 and CDR2 are SGDLS and YYNGEE. CDR3 protein: CASSVEREAYNEQFF. The DNA of the CDR3 is TGTGCCAGCAGCGTGGAGCGGGAGGCCTACAATGAGCAGTTCTTC. The variable domain in full, with the rest retrieved from reference TRBV9 and TRBJ2-1, is DSGVTQTPKHLITATGQRVTLRCSPRSGDLSVYWYQQSLDQGLQFLIQYYNGEERAKGNILERFSAQQFPDLHSELNLSSLELGDSALYFCASSVEREAYNEQFFGPGTRLTVL.

This sequence joins TRBV7-3 and TRBJ1-2; D remains ambiguous. The V gene's germline CDR1 is SGHTA and CDR2 FQGTGA. The CDR3 loop spans 15 amino acids. V was cut by 3 bases and J by 5 bases, with 16 bases left in between. CDR3 protein: CASSFSPGGEYGYTF. CDR3 coding DNA: TGTGCCAGCAGCTTCTCTCCGGGAGGTGAATATGGCTACACCTTC.